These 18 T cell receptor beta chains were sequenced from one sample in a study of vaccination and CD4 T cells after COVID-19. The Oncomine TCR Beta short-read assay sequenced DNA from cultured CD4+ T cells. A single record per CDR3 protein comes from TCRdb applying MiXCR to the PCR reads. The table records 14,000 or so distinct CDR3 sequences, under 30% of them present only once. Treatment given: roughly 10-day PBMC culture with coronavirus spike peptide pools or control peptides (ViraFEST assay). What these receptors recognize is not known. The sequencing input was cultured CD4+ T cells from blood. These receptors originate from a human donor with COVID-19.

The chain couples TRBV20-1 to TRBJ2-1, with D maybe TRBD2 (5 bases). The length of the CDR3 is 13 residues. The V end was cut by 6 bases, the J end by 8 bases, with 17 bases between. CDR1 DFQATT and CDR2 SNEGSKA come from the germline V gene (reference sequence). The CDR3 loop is CSAPTGTRDEQFF. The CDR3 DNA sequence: TGCAGTGCCCCTACGGGTACTAGGGATGAGCAGTTCTTC.

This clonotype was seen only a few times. In DNA form, the CDR3 reads TGCGCCAGCATAGGGTCCACTGAAGCTTTCTTT. Protein sequence: CASIGSTEAFF. The J gene is TRBJ1-1, the V gene TRBV10-2; no clear D. V lost 7 bases, J lost 4 bases, and 7 bases lay in between. The CDR3 is 11 residues long. Germline-derived CDR1 and CDR2 are WSHSY and SAAADI.

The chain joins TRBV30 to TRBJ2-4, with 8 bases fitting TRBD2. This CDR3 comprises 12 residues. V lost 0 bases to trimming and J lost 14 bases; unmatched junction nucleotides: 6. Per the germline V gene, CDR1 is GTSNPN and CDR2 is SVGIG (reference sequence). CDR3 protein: CAWSVPGGQKYF. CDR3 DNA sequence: TGTGCCTGGAGTGTACCGGGGGGGCAGAAGTACTTC.

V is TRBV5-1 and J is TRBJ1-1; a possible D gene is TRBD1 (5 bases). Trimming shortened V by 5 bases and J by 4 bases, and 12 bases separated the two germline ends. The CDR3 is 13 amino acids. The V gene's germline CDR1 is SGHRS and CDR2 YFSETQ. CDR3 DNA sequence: TGCGCCAGCAGTCGGTCCCAGGGCACTGAAGCTTTCTTT. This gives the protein CASSRSQGTEAFF. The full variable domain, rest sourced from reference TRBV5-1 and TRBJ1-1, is KAGVTQTPRYLIKTRGQQVTLSCSPISGHRSVSWYQQTPGQGLQFLFEYFSETQRNKGNFPGRFSGRQFSNSRSEMNVSTLELGDSALYLCASSRSQGTEAFFGQGTRLTVV.

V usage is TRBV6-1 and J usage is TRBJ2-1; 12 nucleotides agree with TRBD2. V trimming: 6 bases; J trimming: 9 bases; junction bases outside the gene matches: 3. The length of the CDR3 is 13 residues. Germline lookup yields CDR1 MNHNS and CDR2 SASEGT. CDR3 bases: TGTGCCAGCAGCTCGGGACTAGCGGGTGAGCAGTTCTTC. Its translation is CASSSGLAGEQFF.

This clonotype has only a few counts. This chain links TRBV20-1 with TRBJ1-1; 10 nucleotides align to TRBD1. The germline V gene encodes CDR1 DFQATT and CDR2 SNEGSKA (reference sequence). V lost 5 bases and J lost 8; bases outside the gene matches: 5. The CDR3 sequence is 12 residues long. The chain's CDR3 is CSASGTGVEAFF. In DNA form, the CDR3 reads TGCAGTGCTTCCGGGACAGGGGTCGAAGCTTTCTTT.

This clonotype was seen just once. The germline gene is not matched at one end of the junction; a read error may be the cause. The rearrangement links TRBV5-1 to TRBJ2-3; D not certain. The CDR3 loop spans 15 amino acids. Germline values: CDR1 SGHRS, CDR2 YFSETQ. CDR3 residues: CANSLDAIASDTQYF. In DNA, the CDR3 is TGCGCCAACAGCTTGGATGCCATAGCTTCAGATACGCAGTATTTT.

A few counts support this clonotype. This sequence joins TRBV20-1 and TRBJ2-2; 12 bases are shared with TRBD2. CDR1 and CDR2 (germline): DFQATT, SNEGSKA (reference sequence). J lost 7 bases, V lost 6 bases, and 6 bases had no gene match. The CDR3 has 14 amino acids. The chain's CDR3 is CSASSGGAFGELFF. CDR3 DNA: TGCAGTGCCTCTAGCGGGGGGGCCTTCGGGGAGCTGTTTTTT.

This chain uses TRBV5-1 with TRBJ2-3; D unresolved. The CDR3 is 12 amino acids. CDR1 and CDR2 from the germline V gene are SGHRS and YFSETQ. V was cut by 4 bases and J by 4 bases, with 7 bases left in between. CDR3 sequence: CASSPGADTQYF. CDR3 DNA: TGCGCCAGCAGCCCGGGCGCAGATACGCAGTATTTT.

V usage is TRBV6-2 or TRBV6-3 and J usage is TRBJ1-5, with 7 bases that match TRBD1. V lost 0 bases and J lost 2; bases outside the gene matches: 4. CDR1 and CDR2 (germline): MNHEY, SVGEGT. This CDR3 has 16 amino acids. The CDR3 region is CASSYSKGAGNQPQHF. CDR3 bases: TGTGCCAGCAGTTACTCTAAGGGGGCAGGCAATCAGCCCCAGCATTTT.

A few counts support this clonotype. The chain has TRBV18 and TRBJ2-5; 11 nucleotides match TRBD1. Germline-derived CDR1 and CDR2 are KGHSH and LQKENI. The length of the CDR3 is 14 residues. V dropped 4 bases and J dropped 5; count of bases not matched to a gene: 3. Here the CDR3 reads CASSRDRGFETQYF. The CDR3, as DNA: TGTGCCAGCTCACGGGACAGGGGGTTCGAGACCCAGTACTTC.

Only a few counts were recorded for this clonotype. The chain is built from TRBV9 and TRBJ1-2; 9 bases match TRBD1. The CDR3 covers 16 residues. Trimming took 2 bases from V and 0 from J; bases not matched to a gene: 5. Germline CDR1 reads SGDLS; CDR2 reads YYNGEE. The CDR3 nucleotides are TGTGCCAGCAGCGTCCAAAGACAGGGGGCTAACTATGGCTACACCTTC. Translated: CASSVQRQGANYGYTF.

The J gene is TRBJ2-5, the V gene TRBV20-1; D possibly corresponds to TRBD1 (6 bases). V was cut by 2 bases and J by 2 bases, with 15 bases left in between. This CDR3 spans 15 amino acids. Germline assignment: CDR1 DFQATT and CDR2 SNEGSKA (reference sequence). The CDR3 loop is CSARWGHWEQETQYF. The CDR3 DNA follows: TGCAGTGCTAGATGGGGGCACTGGGAGCAAGAGACCCAGTACTTC.

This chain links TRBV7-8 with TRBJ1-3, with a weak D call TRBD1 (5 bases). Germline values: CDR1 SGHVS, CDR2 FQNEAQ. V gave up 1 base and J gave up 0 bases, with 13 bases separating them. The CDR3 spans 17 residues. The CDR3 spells CASSLVQAFTSGNTIYF. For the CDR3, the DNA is TGTGCCAGCAGCTTAGTACAGGCATTTACCTCTGGAAACACCATATATTTT.

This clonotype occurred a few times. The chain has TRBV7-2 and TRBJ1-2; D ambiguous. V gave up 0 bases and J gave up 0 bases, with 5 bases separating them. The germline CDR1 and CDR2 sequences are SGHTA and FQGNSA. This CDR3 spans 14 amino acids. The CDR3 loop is CASSLAAPNYGYTF. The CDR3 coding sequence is TGTGCCAGCAGCTTAGCAGCACCTAACTATGGCTACACCTTC.

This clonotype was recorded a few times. CDR3 bases: TGTGCCACCAGCGCCGCCAGGGGAAGTGGGACCCAGTACTTC. This translates into CATSAARGSGTQYF. The J gene is TRBJ2-5, the V gene TRBV24-1, with D perhaps matching TRBD1 (6 bases). The germline V gene encodes CDR1 KGHDR and CDR2 SFDVKD. CDR3 length: 14 amino acids. Trimming removed 7 bases at V and 7 bases at J, with 18 bases between.

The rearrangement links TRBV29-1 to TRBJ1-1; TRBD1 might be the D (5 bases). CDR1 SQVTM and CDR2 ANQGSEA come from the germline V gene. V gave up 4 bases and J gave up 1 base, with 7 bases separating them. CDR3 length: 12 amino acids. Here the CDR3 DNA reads TGCAGCGTTGCCGGGACGAACACTGAAGCTTTCTTT. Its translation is CSVAGTNTEAFF. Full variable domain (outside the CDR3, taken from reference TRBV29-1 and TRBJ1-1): SAVISQKPSRDICQRGTSLTIQCQVDSQVTMMFWYRQQPGQSLTLIATANQGSEATYESGFVIDKFPISRPNLTFSTLTVSNMSPEDSSIYLCSVAGTNTEAFFGQGTRLTVV.

CDR3: CASSHGLAGAAPGQYF. The CDR3 nucleotides are TGCGCCAGCAGCCATGGACTAGCGGGGGCCGCGCCGGGGCAGTACTTC. This rearrangement joins TRBV4-1 to TRBJ2-7, with 13 bases fitting TRBD2. The junction had 11 bases not matched to a gene; V was cut back by 3 bases and J by 9 bases. Germline V gene sequence: CDR1 MGHRA, CDR2 YSYEKL. The CDR3 totals 16 residues.